This T cell receptor beta chain was found in a study of shared clonotypes between healthy human individuals. Study information: Plates per donor: three CD4 naive, three CD4 memory, two CD8 naive, one CD8 memory. Overall study results and limits: It was anticipated that sequencing depth would influence how many clonotypes donors shared. The study's rarefaction showed incomplete sorted-subset sequencing despite large depth.

Assay: immunoSEQ multiplex PCR; the TCRdb copy retains only in-frame clones and omits some. Seen here are about 2 million clones, approximately 95% observed once, and the top ten hold roughly 0.13%. Regarding this clone: The antigen is undetermined.

CDR3 length equals 14 residues. The ends were cut back, 4 bases at V and 1 base at J, with 8 bases in the middle. Germline V gene sequence: CDR1 LNHDA, CDR2 SQIVND (reference sequence). Sequencing was performed on naive CD4+ T cells sorted from blood. Described subset: CD45RA+ positively selected. The source is a man between 18 and 35 years old in good health. The chain is built from TRBV19 and TRBJ1-5, with D perhaps matching TRBD1 (5 bases). CDR3 loop: CASSKRQSNQPQHF. CDR3 coding DNA: TGTGCCAGTAGTAAAAGACAGAGCAATCAGCCCCAGCATTTT. The whole variable domain, remainder taken from reference TRBV19 and TRBJ1-5, is DGGITQSPKYLFRKEGQNVTLSCEQNLNHDAMYWYRQDPGQGLRLIYYSQIVNDFQKGDIAEGYSVSREKKESFPLTVTSAQKNPTAFYLCASSKRQSNQPQHFGDGTRLSIL.